The present T cell receptor (beta chain) was sequenced within a study of tumor-infiltrating lymphocytes in primary liver carcinoma. Study observations and caveats: Present in all five tumor regions were only about 7.5-24% of the top clones.

Production of TCR beta cDNA used roughly 500 ng total RNA together with a constant-region primer. Three nested multiplex PCR rounds, a slightly modified ARM-PCR method, built the TCR beta libraries. MiXCR was run by TCRdb on the multiplex PCR reads, yielding one entry per CDR3 protein. Of about 33,000 distinct CDR3 sequences listed, 76% are singletons. Between about 20 and 30 mg of unsorted bulk tissue served as the source from which RNA and DNA were co-extracted. With regard to this clonotype: The antigen remains unidentified. The junction departs from germline at one end; a sequencing error may be responsible.

The material sequenced was liver tumor tissue from sampling region 5. Documented subset: tumor region T5, tumor centre. The TCR comes from a man aged 40-50 years with primary liver carcinoma and hepatitis B virus infection.

CDR3 in amino acids: CASGLYMTLAGGSQGRQYF. CDR3 nucleotide sequence: TGTGCTAGCGGTTTGTATATGACTTTAGCGGGAGGGTCACAAGGAAGGCAGTATTTT. The V gene is TRBV12-5, the J gene TRBJ2-3; 11 bases match TRBD2. Germline V gives CDR1 LGHNT, CDR2 FRNRAP. The CDR3 has 19 amino acids. The variable domain in full, completed from reference TRBV12-5 and TRBJ2-3, reads DARVTQTPRHKVTEMGQEVTMRCQPILGHNTVFWYRQTMMQGLELLAYFRNRAPLDDSGMPKDRFSAEMPDATLATLKIQPSEPRDSAVYFCASGLYMTLAGGSQGRQYFGPGTRLTVL.